This TCR beta chain was observed in a study of T cells in Graves' hyperthyroidism and ophthalmopathy. Study-level points and caveats: Model output signaled ophthalmopathy a median 6.5 months ahead of onset.

V lost 5 bases and J lost 4, with 10 bases in between. This CDR3 spans 13 amino acids. Germline loops: CDR1 SGHTA, CDR2 FQGNSA. A word on this clonotype: Its specificity is unknown.

The study left out patients who had uncontrolled infection, other autoimmune disease, pregnancy or lactation. The source material, RNA transcripts, was used to amplify TCR beta CDR3 regions. Primed by the HTBI set, a first-round RT-PCR was run on the TCR CDR3. Each CDR3 protein gets one entry after TCRdb re-called the multiplex PCR reads with MiXCR. The table shows about 350,000 distinct CDR3 sequences, with 11% to 15% occurring only once. This chain joins TRBV7-2 and TRBJ2-3, with D hard to call. Material for sequencing was blood. The clonotype comes from a woman in her thirties with Graves' hyperthyroidism. Here the CDR3 DNA reads TGTGCCAGCAGCCAAGTAGCCCCAGATACGCAGTATTTT. This gives the protein CASSQVAPDTQYF.